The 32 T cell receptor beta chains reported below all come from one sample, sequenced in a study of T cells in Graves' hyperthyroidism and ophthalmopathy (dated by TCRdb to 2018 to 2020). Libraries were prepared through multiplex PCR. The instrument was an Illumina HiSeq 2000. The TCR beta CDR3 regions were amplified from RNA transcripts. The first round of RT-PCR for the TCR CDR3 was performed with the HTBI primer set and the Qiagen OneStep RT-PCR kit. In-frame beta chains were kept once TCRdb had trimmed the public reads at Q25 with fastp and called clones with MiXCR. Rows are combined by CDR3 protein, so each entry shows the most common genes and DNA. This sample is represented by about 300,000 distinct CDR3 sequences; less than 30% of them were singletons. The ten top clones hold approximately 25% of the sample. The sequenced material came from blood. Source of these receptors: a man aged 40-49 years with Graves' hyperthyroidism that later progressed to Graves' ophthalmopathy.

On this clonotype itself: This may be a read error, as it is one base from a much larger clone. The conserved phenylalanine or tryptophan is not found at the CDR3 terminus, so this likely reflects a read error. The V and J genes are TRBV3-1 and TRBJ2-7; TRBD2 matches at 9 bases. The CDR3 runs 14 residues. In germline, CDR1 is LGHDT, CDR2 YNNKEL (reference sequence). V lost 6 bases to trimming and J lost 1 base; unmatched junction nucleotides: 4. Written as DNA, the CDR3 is TGTGCCAGCAGGGACACTAGCGGGTCCTACGAGCAGTACCTC. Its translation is CASRDTSGSYEQYL.

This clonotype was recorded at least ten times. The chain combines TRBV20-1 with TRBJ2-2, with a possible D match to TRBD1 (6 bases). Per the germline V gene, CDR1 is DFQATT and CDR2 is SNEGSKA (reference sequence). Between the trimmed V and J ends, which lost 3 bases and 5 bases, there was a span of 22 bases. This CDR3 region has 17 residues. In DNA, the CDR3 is TGCAGTGCTAGGAGCGCTCACCTGAACAGGGTAACCGGGGAGCTGTTTTTT. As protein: CSARSAHLNRVTGELFF.

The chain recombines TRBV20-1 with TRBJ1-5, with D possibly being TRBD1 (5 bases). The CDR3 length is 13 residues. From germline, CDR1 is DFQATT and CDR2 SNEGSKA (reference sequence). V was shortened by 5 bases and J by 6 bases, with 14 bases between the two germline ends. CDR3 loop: CSAPRQKGQPQHF. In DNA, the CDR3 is TGCAGTGCTCCCAGACAGAAAGGTCAGCCCCAGCATTTT.

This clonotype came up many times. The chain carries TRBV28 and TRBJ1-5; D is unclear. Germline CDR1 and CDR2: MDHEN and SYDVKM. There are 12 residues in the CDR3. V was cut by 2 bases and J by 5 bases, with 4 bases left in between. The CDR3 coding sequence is TGTGCCAGCAGTTTACAACATCAGCCCCAGCATTTT. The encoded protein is CASSLQHQPQHF.

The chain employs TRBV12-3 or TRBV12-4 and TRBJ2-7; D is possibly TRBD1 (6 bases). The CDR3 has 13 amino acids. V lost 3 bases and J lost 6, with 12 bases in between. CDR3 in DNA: TGTGCCAGCAGTTTGTTCAGGGGTCTCGAGCAGTACTTC. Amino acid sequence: CASSLFRGLEQYF.

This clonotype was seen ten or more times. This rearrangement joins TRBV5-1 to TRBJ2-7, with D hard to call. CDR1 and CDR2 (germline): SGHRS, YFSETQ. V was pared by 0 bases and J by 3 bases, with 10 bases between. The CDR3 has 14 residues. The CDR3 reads CASSLGSADYEQYF. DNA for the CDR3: TGCGCCAGCAGCTTGGGAAGCGCAGACTACGAGCAGTACTTC. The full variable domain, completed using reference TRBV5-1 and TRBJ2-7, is KAGVTQTPRYLIKTRGQQVTLSCSPISGHRSVSWYQQTPGQGLQFLFEYFSETQRNKGNFPGRFSGRQFSNSRSEMNVSTLELGDSALYLCASSLGSADYEQYFGPGTRLTVT.

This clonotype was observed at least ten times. The CDR3 loop is CASSRTGVSQPQHF. As DNA, the CDR3 is TGTGCCAGCAGCAGGACAGGGGTATCTCAGCCCCAGCATTTT. This chain joins TRBV2 and TRBJ1-5; 9 nucleotides line up with TRBD1. V lost 6 bases and J lost 6; bases outside the gene matches: 6. The length of the CDR3 is 14 residues. Per germline, CDR1 SNHLY and CDR2 FYNNEI.

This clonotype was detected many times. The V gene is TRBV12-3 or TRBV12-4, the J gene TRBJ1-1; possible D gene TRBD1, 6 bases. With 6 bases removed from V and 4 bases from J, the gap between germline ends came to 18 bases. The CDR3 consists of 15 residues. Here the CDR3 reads CASSLVPRGATEAFF. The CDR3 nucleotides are TGTGCCAGCAGCCTTGTCCCCAGGGGAGCCACTGAAGCTTTCTTT.

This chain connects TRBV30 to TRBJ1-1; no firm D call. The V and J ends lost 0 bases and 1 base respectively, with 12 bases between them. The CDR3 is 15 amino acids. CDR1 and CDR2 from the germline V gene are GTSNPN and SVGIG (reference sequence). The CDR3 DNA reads TGTGCCTGGAGTGTACTAGGACCTCCGAACACTGAAGCTTTCTTT. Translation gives CAWSVLGPPNTEAFF.

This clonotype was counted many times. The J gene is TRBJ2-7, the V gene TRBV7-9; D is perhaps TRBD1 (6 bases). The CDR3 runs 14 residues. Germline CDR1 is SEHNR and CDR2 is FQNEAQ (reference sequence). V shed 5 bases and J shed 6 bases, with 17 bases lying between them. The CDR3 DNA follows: TGTGCCAGCAGCGCAACAGGGTCGTCTCTCGAGCAGTACTTC. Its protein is CASSATGSSLEQYF.

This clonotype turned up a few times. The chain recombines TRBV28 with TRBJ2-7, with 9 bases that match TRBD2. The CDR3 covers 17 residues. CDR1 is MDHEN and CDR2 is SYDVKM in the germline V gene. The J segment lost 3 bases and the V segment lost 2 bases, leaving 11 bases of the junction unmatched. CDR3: CASSLPASGILRYEQYF. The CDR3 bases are TGTGCCAGCAGTTTACCTGCTAGCGGGATCTTACGCTACGAGCAGTACTTC.

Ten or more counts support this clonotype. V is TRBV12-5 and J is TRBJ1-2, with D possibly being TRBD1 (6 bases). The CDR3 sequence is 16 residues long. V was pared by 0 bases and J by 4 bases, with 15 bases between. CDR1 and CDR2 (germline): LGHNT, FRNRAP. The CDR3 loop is CASGLVQGVRGYGYTF. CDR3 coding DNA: TGTGCTAGTGGTTTGGTACAGGGAGTCCGTGGCTATGGCTACACCTTC.

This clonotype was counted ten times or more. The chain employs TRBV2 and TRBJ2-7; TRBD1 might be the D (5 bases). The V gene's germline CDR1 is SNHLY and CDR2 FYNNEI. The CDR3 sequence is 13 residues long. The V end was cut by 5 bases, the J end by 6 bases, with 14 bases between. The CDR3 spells CASSLDWGGEQYF. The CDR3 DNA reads TGTGCCAGCAGTCTTGACTGGGGCGGCGAGCAGTACTTC. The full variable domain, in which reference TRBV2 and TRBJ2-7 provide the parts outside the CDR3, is EPEVTQTPSHQVTQMGQEVILRCVPISNHLYFYWYRQILGQKVEFLVSFYNNEISEKSEIFDDQFSVERPDGSNFTLKIRSTKLEDSAMYFCASSLDWGGEQYFGPGTRLTVT.

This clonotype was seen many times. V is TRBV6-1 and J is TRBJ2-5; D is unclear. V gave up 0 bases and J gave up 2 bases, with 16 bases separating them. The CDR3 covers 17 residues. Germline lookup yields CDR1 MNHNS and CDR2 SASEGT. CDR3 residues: CASSEALWYRSQETQYF. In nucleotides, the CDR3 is TGTGCCAGCAGTGAAGCGCTGTGGTACAGATCTCAAGAGACCCAGTACTTC.

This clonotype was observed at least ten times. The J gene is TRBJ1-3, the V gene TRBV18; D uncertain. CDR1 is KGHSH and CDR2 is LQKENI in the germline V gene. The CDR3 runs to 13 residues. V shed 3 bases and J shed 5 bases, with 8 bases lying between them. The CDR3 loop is CASSPDTRNTIYF. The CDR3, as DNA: TGTGCCAGCTCACCCGACACACGAAACACCATATATTTT.

The CDR3 loop reads CASSMTDVTLYF. The DNA for the CDR3 is TGTGCCAGCAGTATGACCGATGTAACCTTATATTTT. This chain links TRBV6-5 with TRBJ1-3; no clear D gene. The V and J ends lost 5 bases and 14 bases respectively, with 16 bases between them. Germline V gene lookup returns CDR1 MNHEY and CDR2 SVGAGI. The CDR3 sequence is 12 residues long.

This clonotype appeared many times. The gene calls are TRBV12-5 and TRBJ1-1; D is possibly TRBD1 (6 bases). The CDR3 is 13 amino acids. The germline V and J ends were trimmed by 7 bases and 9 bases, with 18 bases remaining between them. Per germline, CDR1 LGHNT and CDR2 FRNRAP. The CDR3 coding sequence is TGTGCTAGTGCCCAAGCAGGGGCGGAAAAAGCTTTCTTT. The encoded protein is CASAQAGAEKAFF.

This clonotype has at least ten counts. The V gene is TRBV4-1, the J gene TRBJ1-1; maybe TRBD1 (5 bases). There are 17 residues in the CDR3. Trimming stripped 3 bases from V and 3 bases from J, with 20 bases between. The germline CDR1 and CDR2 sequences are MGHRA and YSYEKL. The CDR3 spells CASSHPSGQRLDTEAFF. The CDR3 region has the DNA TGCGCCAGCAGCCATCCGTCGGGGCAGCGCCTAGACACTGAAGCTTTCTTT.

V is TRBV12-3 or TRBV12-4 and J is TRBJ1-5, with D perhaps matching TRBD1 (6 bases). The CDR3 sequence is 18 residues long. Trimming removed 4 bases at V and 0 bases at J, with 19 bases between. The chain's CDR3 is CASSSPPRGNYSNQPQHF. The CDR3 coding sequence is TGTGCCAGCAGTTCCCCGCCCAGGGGAAATTATAGCAATCAGCCCCAGCATTTT.

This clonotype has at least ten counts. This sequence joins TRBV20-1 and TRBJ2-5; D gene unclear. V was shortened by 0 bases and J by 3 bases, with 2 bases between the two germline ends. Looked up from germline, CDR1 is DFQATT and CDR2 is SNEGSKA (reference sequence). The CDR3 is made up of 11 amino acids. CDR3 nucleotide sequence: TGCAGTGCTAGAGACAAAGAGACCCAGTACTTC. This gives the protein CSARDKETQYF.

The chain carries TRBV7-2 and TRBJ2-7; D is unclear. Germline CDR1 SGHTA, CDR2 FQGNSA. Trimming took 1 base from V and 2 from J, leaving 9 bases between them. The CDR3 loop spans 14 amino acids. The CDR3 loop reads CASSLVFSPYEQYF. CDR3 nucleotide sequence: TGTGCCAGCAGCTTAGTGTTCTCCCCCTACGAGCAGTACTTC.

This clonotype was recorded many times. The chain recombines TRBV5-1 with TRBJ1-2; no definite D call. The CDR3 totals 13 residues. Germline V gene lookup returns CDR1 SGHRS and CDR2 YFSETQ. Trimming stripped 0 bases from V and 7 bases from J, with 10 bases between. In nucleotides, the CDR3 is TGCGCCAGCAGCTTGGGTGGATCCTCTGGCTACACCTTC. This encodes CASSLGGSSGYTF.

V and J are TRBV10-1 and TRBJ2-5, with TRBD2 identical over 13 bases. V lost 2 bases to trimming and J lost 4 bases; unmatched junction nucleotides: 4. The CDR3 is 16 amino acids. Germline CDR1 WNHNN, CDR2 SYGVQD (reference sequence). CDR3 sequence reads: CASSETSGRALETQYF. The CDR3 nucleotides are TGCGCCAGCAGTGAGACTAGCGGGAGGGCCTTAGAGACCCAGTACTTC.

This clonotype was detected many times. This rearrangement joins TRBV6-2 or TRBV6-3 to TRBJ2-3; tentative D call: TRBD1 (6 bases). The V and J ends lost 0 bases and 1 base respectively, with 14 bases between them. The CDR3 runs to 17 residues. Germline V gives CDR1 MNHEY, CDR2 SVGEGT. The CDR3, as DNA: TGTGCCAGCAGTTACTCGTCGGTGGACAGTCGCACAGATACGCAGTATTTT. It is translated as CASSYSSVDSRTDTQYF.

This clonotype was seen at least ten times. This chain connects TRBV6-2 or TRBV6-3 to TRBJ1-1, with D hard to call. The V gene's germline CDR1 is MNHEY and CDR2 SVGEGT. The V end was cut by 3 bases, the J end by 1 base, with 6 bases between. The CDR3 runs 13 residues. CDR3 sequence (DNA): TGTGCCAGCAGTTATATTGAGAACACTGAAGCTTTCTTT. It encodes CASSYIENTEAFF.

DNA of the CDR3: TGTGCCTGTGTAGGGAGTGGAGAGACCCAGTACTTC. This codes for CACVGSGETQYF. The V call is TRBV30, the J call TRBJ2-5, with TRBD2 as a possible D gene (5 bases). The germline gives CDR1 GTSNPN, CDR2 SVGIG (reference sequence). The CDR3 runs 12 residues. V was shortened by 6 bases and J by 4 bases, with 12 bases between the two germline ends.

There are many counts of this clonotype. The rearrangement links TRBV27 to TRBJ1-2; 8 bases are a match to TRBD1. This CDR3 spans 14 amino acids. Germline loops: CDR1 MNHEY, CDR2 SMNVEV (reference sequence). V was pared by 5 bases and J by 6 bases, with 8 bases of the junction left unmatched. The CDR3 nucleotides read TGTGCCAGCAGTAACACAGACAGGGGAGATGGCTACACCTTC. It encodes CASSNTDRGDGYTF.

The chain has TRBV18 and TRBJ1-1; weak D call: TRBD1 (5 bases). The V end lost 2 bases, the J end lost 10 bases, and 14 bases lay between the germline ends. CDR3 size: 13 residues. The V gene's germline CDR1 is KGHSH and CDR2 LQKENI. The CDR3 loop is CASSPSKGLRAFF. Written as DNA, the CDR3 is TGTGCCAGCTCACCATCAAAGGGGTTGAGAGCTTTCTTT.

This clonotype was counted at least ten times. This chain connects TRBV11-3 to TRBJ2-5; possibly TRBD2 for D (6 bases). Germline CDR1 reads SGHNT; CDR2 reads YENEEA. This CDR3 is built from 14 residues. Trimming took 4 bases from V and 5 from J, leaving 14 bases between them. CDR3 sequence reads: CASSSPQRVETQYF. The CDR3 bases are TGTGCCAGCAGCTCCCCTCAGCGGGTCGAGACCCAGTACTTC.

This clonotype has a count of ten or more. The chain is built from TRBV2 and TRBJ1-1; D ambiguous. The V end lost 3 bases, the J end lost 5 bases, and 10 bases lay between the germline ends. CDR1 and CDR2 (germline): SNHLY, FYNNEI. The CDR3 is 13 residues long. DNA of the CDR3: TGTGCCAGCAGTGACTGGGCAGATACTGAAGCTTTCTTT. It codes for CASSDWADTEAFF.

The CDR3: CASTSNREPGNTIYF. The CDR3 region has the DNA TGTGCCAGCACCTCGAACAGGGAGCCGGGAAACACCATATATTTT. J is TRBJ1-3 and V is TRBV28; D may be TRBD1 (6 bases). The V gene's germline CDR1 is MDHEN and CDR2 SYDVKM. The V and J ends lost 7 bases and 4 bases respectively, with 17 bases between them. This CDR3 spans 15 amino acids.

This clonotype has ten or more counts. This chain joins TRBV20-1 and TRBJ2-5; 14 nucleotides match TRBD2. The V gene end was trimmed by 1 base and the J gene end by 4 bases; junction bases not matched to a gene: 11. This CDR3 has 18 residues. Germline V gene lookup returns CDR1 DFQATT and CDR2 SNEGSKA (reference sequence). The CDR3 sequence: CSARGGTSGSLRSETQYF. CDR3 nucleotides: TGCAGTGCTAGAGGTGGGACTAGCGGGAGTTTACGATCAGAGACCCAGTACTTC.